Presented here are 31 T cell receptor beta chains from one specimen sequenced in a study of cytomegalovirus exposure and HLA in healthy donors. Primers for the PCR totalled 60 Vbeta and 13 Jbeta. Clones were read by immunoSEQ multiplex PCR, and TCRdb kept only the in-frame ones, dropping some. The table lists roughly 150,000 clones, around 65% of them singletons. The source material was PBMCs. These receptors originate from a woman in her 30s in good health and CMV-seropositive.

V usage is TRBV5-1 and J usage is TRBJ2-3; 9 bases map to TRBD2. CDR1 SGHRS and CDR2 YFSETQ come from the germline V gene. The CDR3 loop spans 16 amino acids. Losses at the gene ends were 6 bases for V and 5 bases for J; bases not matched to a gene: 13. The CDR3 spells CASTSGGGGARDTQYF. In nucleotides, the CDR3 is TGCGCCAGCACCTCCGGTGGCGGGGGGGCCAGAGATACGCAGTATTTT.

V usage is TRBV7-9 and J usage is TRBJ2-3; no reliable D call. Trimming shortened V by 5 bases and J by 11 bases, and 14 bases separated the two germline ends. This CDR3 is built from 12 residues. The V gene's germline CDR1 is SEHNR and CDR2 FQNEAQ (reference sequence). The CDR3: CASSPNGGWQYF. As DNA, the CDR3 is TGTGCCAGCAGCCCGAATGGCGGTTGGCAGTATTTT.

This clone was seen more than once but under ten times. The V and J genes are TRBV2 and TRBJ1-2, with D hard to call. With 3 bases removed from V and 5 bases from J, the gap between germline ends came to 13 bases. The germline V gene encodes CDR1 SNHLY and CDR2 FYNNEI. The CDR3 extends over 14 amino acids. The CDR3 here is CASSEGRISYGYTF. The CDR3 DNA is TGTGCCAGCAGTGAGGGCCGGATTTCTTATGGCTACACCTTC.

This chain links TRBV4-1 with TRBJ1-6; TRBD1 aligns across 9 bases. This CDR3 contains 16 residues. Unmatched junction bases numbered 14, after V lost 8 bases and J lost 9 bases. From germline, CDR1 is MGHRA and CDR2 YSYEKL. CDR3 sequence (DNA): TGCGCCAGCCGCAGCCCGACAGGGGGTCTAGGTTCACCCCTCCACTTT. Residues: CASRSPTGGLGSPLHF.

This sequence joins TRBV30 and TRBJ1-1; D uncertain. There are 13 residues in the CDR3. Germline V gives CDR1 GTSNPN, CDR2 SVGIG (reference sequence). Trimming removed 3 bases from V and 1 base from J, with 9 bases in between. This CDR3 reads CAWRRDGNTEAFF. As DNA, the CDR3 is TGTGCCTGGAGGAGGGATGGGAACACTGAAGCTTTCTTT.

The chain is built from TRBV5-1 and TRBJ1-2, with 9 bases aligning to TRBD1. V gave up 6 bases and J gave up 8 bases; unmatched junction bases: 5. Germline CDR1 and CDR2: SGHRS and YFSETQ. The CDR3 is 12 residues long. CDR3 nucleotides: TGCGCCAGCACCCGGACAGGGGAAGGCTACACCTTC. It translates to CASTRTGEGYTF.

The V gene is TRBV5-6, the J gene TRBJ2-1; possibly TRBD2 for D (6 bases). The CDR3 is 14 amino acids. The germline V and J ends were trimmed by 3 bases and 8 bases, with 15 bases remaining between them. Per the germline V gene, CDR1 is SGHDT and CDR2 is YYEEEE. The CDR3 nucleotides read TGTGCCAGCAGCTCGGACTCATGGGGGGATGAGCAGTTCTTC. This sequence encodes CASSSDSWGDEQFF.

This chain links TRBV5-1 with TRBJ1-1, with D unresolved. This CDR3 is 15 amino acids long. Per germline, CDR1 SGHRS and CDR2 YFSETQ. Between the trimmed V and J ends, which lost 0 bases and 2 bases, there was a span of 11 bases. CDR3 nucleotide sequence: TGCGCCAGCAGCTTGGCCCCGGGTCTAAACACTGAAGCTTTCTTT. Translating gives CASSLAPGLNTEAFF.

CDR3 coding DNA: TGCGCCAGCAGCCAAGTTTCGGGCGGGGCTTTCTTT. Its protein is CASSQVSGGAFF. The chain uses TRBV4-1 and TRBJ1-1, with D uncertain. This CDR3 spans 12 amino acids. Trimming took 1 base from V and 11 from J, leaving 11 bases between them. CDR1 is MGHRA and CDR2 is YSYEKL in the germline V gene.

The chain combines TRBV20-1 with TRBJ2-5; D is perhaps TRBD2 (6 bases). The germline V gene has CDR1 DFQATT and CDR2 SNEGSKA (reference sequence). Between the trimmed V and J ends, which lost 2 bases and 7 bases, there was a span of 8 bases. The CDR3 length is 11 residues. The CDR3 DNA sequence: TGCAGTGCTAGAAAGGAGGGGACCCAGTACTTC. Translating it yields CSARKEGTQYF.

This clone was counted only a few times. The genes are TRBV4-1 and TRBJ1-3, with 7 bases matching TRBD1. Germline assignment: CDR1 MGHRA and CDR2 YSYEKL. CDR3 size: 17 residues. The J segment lost 4 bases and the V segment lost 3 bases, leaving 12 bases of the junction unmatched. The CDR3 bases are TGCGCCAGCAGCCACTATGTCGGCCGGGACAGAGGAAACACCATATATTTT. Translating it yields CASSHYVGRDRGNTIYF.

This clone has just a few counts. The chain links TRBV19 to TRBJ2-6; weak D call: TRBD2 (5 bases). The germline CDR1 and CDR2 sequences are LNHDA and SQIVND (reference sequence). The CDR3 loop spans 15 amino acids. Trimming cost V 6 bases and J 2 bases, with 11 bases left between them. In nucleotides, the CDR3 is TGTGCCAGTAGCCGGACGGGAACTGGGGCCAACGTCCTGACTTTC. It specifies CASSRTGTGANVLTF.

This clone was seen just once. This sequence joins TRBV6-6 and TRBJ1-4; D gene uncertain. The length of the CDR3 is 12 residues. CDR1 MNHNY and CDR2 SVGAGI come from the germline V gene (reference sequence). The ends were cut back, 7 bases at V and 7 bases at J, with 10 bases in the middle. The DNA for the CDR3 is TGTGCCAGCAATCAGTGGAGTGAAAAACTGTTTTTT. The encoded protein is CASNQWSEKLFF.

The chain employs TRBV30 and TRBJ2-4, with D possibly TRBD1 on 5 matching bases. CDR1 is GTSNPN, CDR2 SVGIG, per germline (reference sequence). Trimming removed 2 bases at V and 0 bases at J, with 14 bases between. This CDR3 contains 16 residues. The DNA for the CDR3 is TGTGCCTGGAGTCATTACAGGACCGTAGCCAAAAACATTCAGTACTTC. This sequence encodes CAWSHYRTVAKNIQYF. Full variable domain (outside the CDR3, taken from reference TRBV30 and TRBJ2-4): SQTIHQWPATLVQPVGSPLSLECTVEGTSNPNLYWYRQAAGRGLQLLFYSVGIGQISSEVPQNLSASRPQDRQFILSSKKLLLSDSGFYLCAWSHYRTVAKNIQYFGAGTRLSVL.

CDR3 coding DNA: TGCAGCGTTGGTGGGACAGTAGCTTTCTTT. Protein sequence: CSVGGTVAFF. The V and J genes are TRBV29-1 and TRBJ1-1; 7 bases match TRBD1. Trimming at V came to 4 bases and at J to 10 bases, leaving 3 bases not matched to a gene. The CDR3 consists of 10 residues. CDR1 SQVTM and CDR2 ANQGSEA come from the germline V gene.

The chain employs TRBV4-2 and TRBJ2-6; tentatively, D is TRBD2 (6 bases). This CDR3 is 19 amino acids long. Trimming removed 4 bases from V and 0 bases from J, with 19 bases in between. Germline loops: CDR1 LGHNA, CDR2 YNFKEQ. The CDR3 here is CASSPSGVLTTSGANVLTF. CDR3 in DNA: TGTGCCAGCAGCCCCTCGGGGGTTCTAACCACCTCTGGGGCCAACGTCCTGACTTTC.

This clone turned up a few times. The chain combines TRBV6-5 with TRBJ2-1; no firm D call. Germline loops: CDR1 MNHEY, CDR2 SVGAGI. Trimming removed 2 bases from V and 4 bases from J, with 6 bases in between. The CDR3 has 13 amino acids. The CDR3 loop is CASSYRGYNEQFF. CDR3 coding DNA: TGTGCCAGCAGTTACCGAGGATACAATGAGCAGTTCTTC.

This clone appeared a few times. This sample includes further DNA sequences coding for the same CDR3. The chain uses TRBV2 and TRBJ2-7, with 9 bases identical to TRBD1. The germline CDR1 and CDR2 sequences are SNHLY and FYNNEI. The length of the CDR3 is 13 residues. The V segment lost 7 bases and the J segment 2 bases; nucleotides outside the gene matches: 3. CDR3 sequence: CASNRDRAYEQYF. The CDR3 DNA follows: TGTGCCAGCAACCGGGACAGGGCCTACGAGCAGTACTTC.

CDR3 residues: CASSDSKRLAELQETQYF. CDR3 sequence (DNA): TGTGCCAGCAGTGACTCGAAGCGACTAGCGGAACTACAAGAGACCCAGTACTTC. This chain links TRBV6-4 with TRBJ2-5, with 9 bases fitting TRBD2. The CDR3 runs 18 residues. From germline, CDR1 is MRHNA and CDR2 SNTAGT. Losses at the gene ends were 0 bases for V and 2 bases for J; bases not matched to a gene: 10.

The chain couples TRBV6-5 to TRBJ2-7, with 7 positions matching TRBD2. The CDR3 has 15 amino acids. Trimming removed 5 bases from V and 2 bases from J; junction bases left unmatched: 9. From germline, CDR1 is MNHEY and CDR2 SVGAGI. The CDR3 sequence: CASSTLAGETYEQYF. The CDR3 nucleotides read TGTGCCAGCAGTACCCTGGCGGGAGAGACCTACGAGCAGTACTTC.

The V gene is TRBV7-2, the J gene TRBJ1-5; 8 bases line up with TRBD1. The length of the CDR3 is 17 residues. V dropped 5 bases and J dropped 1; count of bases not matched to a gene: 10. Germline V gives CDR1 SGHTA, CDR2 FQGNSA. The CDR3 bases are TGTGCCAGCAGCCTGGCCAGGGGGCTAGGGAGCAATCAGCCCCAGCATTTT. This encodes CASSLARGLGSNQPQHF.

V usage is TRBV2 and J usage is TRBJ1-4; 7 bases line up with TRBD1. There are 15 residues in the CDR3. From germline, CDR1 is SNHLY and CDR2 FYNNEI. Trimming removed 9 bases from V and 2 bases from J; junction bases left unmatched: 9. CDR3 sequence: CASQKTGATNEKLFF. Here the CDR3 DNA reads TGTGCCAGTCAAAAAACAGGGGCCACTAATGAAAAACTGTTTTTT.

The chain recombines TRBV6-1 with TRBJ1-5, with unresolved D. Between the trimmed V and J ends, which lost 7 bases and 0 bases, there was a span of 10 bases. CDR3 length: 14 amino acids. Per germline, CDR1 MNHNS and CDR2 SASEGT. The DNA of the CDR3 is TGTGCCAGCATAGAAGCTTATAGCAATCAGCCCCAGCATTTT. This translates into CASIEAYSNQPQHF.

This chain connects TRBV9 to TRBJ2-7, with 9 bases identical to TRBD2. After removal of 1 base from V and 0 bases from J, the junction contained 2 bases not matched to a gene. CDR3 length: 15 amino acids. Per the germline V gene, CDR1 is SGDLS and CDR2 is YYNGEE. This CDR3 is CASSVSSGSSYEQYF. For the CDR3, the DNA is TGTGCCAGCAGCGTAAGTAGCGGGAGCTCCTACGAGCAGTACTTC.

The chain links TRBV19 to TRBJ2-1; 9 bases agree with TRBD2. Germline V CDR1 and CDR2: LNHDA, SQIVND (reference sequence). V trimming: 7 bases; J trimming: 9 bases; junction bases outside the gene matches: 7. The CDR3 consists of 13 residues. In DNA, the CDR3 is TGTGCCAGTAATCAGCGGGGGGACGGTGAGCAGTTCTTC. Amino acids: CASNQRGDGEQFF.

This chain connects TRBV6-6 to TRBJ2-7, with 7 bases aligning to TRBD1. There are 15 residues in the CDR3. V lost 1 base and J lost 6; bases outside the gene matches: 9. CDR1 and CDR2 from the germline V gene are MNHNY and SVGAGI (reference sequence). CDR3 amino acids: CASSYFQGVEGEQYF. The DNA of the CDR3 is TGTGCCAGCAGTTACTTCCAGGGGGTAGAGGGCGAGCAGTACTTC.

This clone was observed a single time. V and J are TRBV27 and TRBJ1-4, with D perhaps TRBD1 (5 bases). This CDR3 region has 12 residues. Per germline, CDR1 MNHEY and CDR2 SMNVEV (reference sequence). Trimming stripped 2 bases from V and 13 bases from J, with 11 bases between. The CDR3 loop is CASSLGTGRLFF. CDR3 DNA: TGTGCCAGCAGTTTAGGTACAGGCCGACTGTTTTTT.

This clone was seen a few times. The chain combines TRBV5-1 with TRBJ2-3; TRBD2 matches at 7 bases. Germline V lookup: CDR1 SGHRS, CDR2 YFSETQ. The CDR3 spans 14 residues. V shed 0 bases and J 4 bases; nucleotides not matched to a gene: 2. The CDR3 loop reads CASSLGAGADTQYF. The CDR3 DNA sequence: TGCGCCAGCAGCTTGGGGGCGGGAGCAGATACGCAGTATTTT.

The V gene is TRBV19, the J gene TRBJ1-3, with D perhaps TRBD1 (5 bases). There are 18 residues in the CDR3. Germline CDR1 and CDR2: LNHDA and SQIVND (reference sequence). The V and J ends lost 8 bases and 0 bases respectively, with 23 bases between them. The CDR3 loop is CASWGGRSIPSSGNTIYF. The CDR3 nucleotides read TGTGCCAGTTGGGGCGGACGGTCCATACCGAGCTCTGGAAACACCATATATTTT.

This clone came up a few times. J is TRBJ1-1 and V is TRBV11-1; D remains unclear. Germline-derived CDR1 and CDR2 are SGHAT and FQDESV (reference sequence). V lost 1 base to trimming and J lost 4 bases, with 13 bases between them. CDR3 length: 15 amino acids. The CDR3 here is CASSLVPGLGTEAFF. The CDR3, as DNA: TGTGCCAGCAGCTTAGTGCCGGGGTTGGGCACTGAAGCTTTCTTT.

This chain connects TRBV11-2 to TRBJ1-4; TRBD1 matches at 9 bases. V gave up 2 bases and J gave up 3 bases; unmatched junction bases: 7. CDR1 SGHAT and CDR2 FQNNGV come from the germline V gene. There are 17 residues in the CDR3. In DNA form, the CDR3 reads TGTGCCAGCAGCTTATATGAACGGGACAGGGCTAATGAAAAACTGTTTTTT. Translation: CASSLYERDRANEKLFF.